These 22 T cell receptor beta chains were sequenced from one sample in a study of blood T cells in healthy people across ages (dated by TCRdb to the mid-2010s). The receptor library was made with 5' RACE. The reads were generated on an Illumina HiSeq 2500. A second PCR of about 6 to 12 cycles was run with a J-beta primer mix and a sample-barcoded 5' primer. In TCRdb, the public reads were trimmed at Q25 with fastp and aligned with MiXCR, with productive beta chains retained. Entries that share a CDR3 protein sequence are merged under the most common genes and DNA. This sample lists 950,000 to 1,200,000 distinct CDR3 sequences; 35% to 40% were detected once. The ten largest clones capture around 13% of the sample. The sample consisted of blood. All receptors derive from a man in his late teens or twenties in good health.

This clonotype was observed many times. J is TRBJ1-1 and V is TRBV16; TRBD1 matches 7 bases. Germline-derived CDR1 and CDR2 are KGHSY and FQNENV. This CDR3 is built from 14 residues. V lost 2 bases, J lost 4 bases, and 4 bases stayed unmatched. The CDR3 DNA follows: TGTGCCAGCAGCCAACAGGGGGAGGGCACTGAAGCTTTCTTT. This codes for CASSQQGEGTEAFF.

This rearrangement joins TRBV25-1 to TRBJ2-3; D not resolved. The CDR3 extends over 14 amino acids. The germline V gene encodes CDR1 MGHDK and CDR2 SYGVNS. Trimming stripped 5 bases from V and 0 bases from J, with 9 bases between. The CDR3: CASSREISTDTQYF. The CDR3 DNA sequence: TGTGCCAGCAGTCGAGAAATTAGCACAGATACGCAGTATTTT.

This chain links TRBV6-2 or TRBV6-3 with TRBJ2-1; D remains unclear. Deletions cut 4 bases from V and 3 bases from J, with 7 bases between. The CDR3 runs 13 residues. Germline CDR1 reads MNHEY; CDR2 reads SVGEGT. The CDR3 nucleotides read TGTGCCAGCAGTTTCATTGTCTACAATGAGCAGTTCTTC. This gives the protein CASSFIVYNEQFF.

This clonotype was recorded a few times. The chain joins TRBV7-2 to TRBJ2-1, with 9 bases identical to TRBD1. This CDR3 spans 14 amino acids. J gave up 5 bases and V 6 bases, and 5 bases lay outside the gene matches. The germline V gene has CDR1 SGHTA and CDR2 FQGNSA. The CDR3 reads CASRDDRGDNEQFF. The CDR3 bases are TGTGCCAGCAGGGACGACAGGGGGGACAATGAGCAGTTCTTC.

The chain joins TRBV4-1 to TRBJ1-4; D uncertain. With 1 base removed from V and 7 bases from J, the gap between germline ends came to 16 bases. In germline, CDR1 is MGHRA, CDR2 YSYEKL. This CDR3 contains 16 residues. In DNA, the CDR3 is TGCGCCAGCAGCCAAGGTTGGCAGGTGGGCCGTGAAAAACTGTTTTTT. Its translation: CASSQGWQVGREKLFF.

The chain uses TRBV24-1 and TRBJ1-5, with D tentatively TRBD1 (5 bases). This CDR3 has 17 amino acids. Germline CDR1 and CDR2: KGHDR and SFDVKD. V was shortened by 3 bases and J by 0 bases, with 14 bases between the two germline ends. The CDR3 loop is CATSDAPGWGSNQPQHF. The CDR3 coding sequence is TGTGCCACCAGTGATGCCCCAGGGTGGGGTAGCAATCAGCCCCAGCATTTT.

The chain links TRBV19 to TRBJ2-1; weak D call: TRBD2 (5 bases). Germline V CDR1 and CDR2: LNHDA, SQIVND (reference sequence). The CDR3 covers 13 residues. V gave up 8 bases and J gave up 4 bases, with 12 bases separating them. The CDR3 DNA reads as TGTGCCAGTGCCGGGATCGGGTACAATGAGCAGTTCTTC. This translates into CASAGIGYNEQFF.

This clonotype came up a few times. This chain links TRBV7-9 with TRBJ2-7; D unresolved. Trimming left V 0 bases short and J 7 bases short, with 13 bases between. This CDR3 spans 14 amino acids. The germline CDR1 and CDR2 sequences are SEHNR and FQNEAQ (reference sequence). The CDR3 loop reads CASSLASQVREQYF. The CDR3 nucleotides are TGTGCCAGCAGCTTAGCGAGTCAGGTTCGGGAGCAGTACTTC.

The chain carries TRBV3-1 and TRBJ1-2; TRBD1 agrees at 7 bases. V lost 1 base, J lost 11 bases, and 19 bases stayed unmatched. In germline, CDR1 is LGHDT, CDR2 YNNKEL (reference sequence). The CDR3 has 17 residues. CDR3 DNA sequence: TGTGCCAGCAGCCAAGGGTCGAGACAGGGTGTAATCTACGGTTACACCTTC. Amino acids: CASSQGSRQGVIYGYTF.

About this clonotype: This may be a read error, as it is one base from a much larger clone. V is TRBV6-2 or TRBV6-3 and J is TRBJ2-7; either TRBD1 or TRBD2 may fit D (5 bases each). Judging by the DNA end, TRBJ2-1 fits better; the J call may be wrong. Germline loops: CDR1 MNHEY, CDR2 SVGEGT. This CDR3 has 14 residues. CDR3 sequence: CASSTRDGSYEQFF. CDR3 bases: TGTGCCAGCAGTACTCGGGACGGCTCCTACGAGCAGTTCTTC.

This clonotype was counted a few times. V is TRBV4-3 and J is TRBJ2-3; D not resolved. This CDR3 has 17 amino acids. Deletions cut 0 bases from V and 2 bases from J, with 15 bases between. CDR1 and CDR2 (germline): LGHNA, YSLEER. The DNA of the CDR3 is TGCGCCAGCAGCCAAGATCCCTTTAACGGATACACAGATACGCAGTATTTT. Translating it yields CASSQDPFNGYTDTQYF.

The chain has TRBV7-2 and TRBJ1-2; possibly TRBD1 for D (5 bases). Trimming removed 1 base at V and 7 bases at J, with 13 bases between. Germline CDR1 reads SGHTA; CDR2 reads FQGNSA. CDR3 length: 14 residues. The CDR3 region is CASSLGRGAPGYTF. In DNA form, the CDR3 reads TGTGCCAGCAGCTTAGGGAGAGGGGCCCCTGGCTACACCTTC.

The chain links TRBV6-5 to TRBJ2-7; the D is unclear. The CDR3 sequence is 17 residues long. V lost 0 bases to trimming and J lost 2 bases, with 17 bases between them. Per the germline V gene, CDR1 is MNHEY and CDR2 is SVGAGI. CDR3 nucleotide sequence: TGTGCCAGCAGTTACTCGAAGGGTTGGCCAGGAGCCTACGAGCAGTACTTC. It encodes CASSYSKGWPGAYEQYF.

The CDR3 sequence: CASTLRTTGELFF. The CDR3 DNA reads TGTGCCAGTACCCTGAGGACCACCGGGGAGCTGTTTTTT. The chain couples TRBV19 to TRBJ2-2; D is unresolved. Trimming pared 7 bases from V and 4 bases from J, leaving 10 bases between. The CDR3 contains 13 residues. Germline-derived CDR1 and CDR2 are LNHDA and SQIVND (reference sequence). The variable domain in full, with the rest retrieved from reference TRBV19 and TRBJ2-2, is DGGITQSPKYLFRKEGQNVTLSCEQNLNHDAMYWYRQDPGQGLRLIYYSQIVNDFQKGDIAEGYSVSREKKESFPLTVTSAQKNPTAFYLCASTLRTTGELFFGEGSRLTVL.

This sequence joins TRBV4-3 and TRBJ2-4; D remains ambiguous. Germline loops: CDR1 LGHNA, CDR2 YSLEER. The CDR3 totals 16 residues. V lost 0 bases, J lost 7 bases, and 16 bases lay in between. The CDR3 spells CASSQDLGSGANIQYF. The CDR3 DNA reads TGCGCCAGCAGCCAAGATCTAGGGTCCGGAGCGAACATTCAGTACTTC.

This sequence joins TRBV20-1 and TRBJ1-1, with D unresolved. Trimming removed 3 bases at V and 1 base at J, with 15 bases between. Germline V gene sequence: CDR1 DFQATT, CDR2 SNEGSKA (reference sequence). The CDR3 length is 15 residues. CDR3 protein: CSASSQWGGNTEAFF. The CDR3 DNA reads as TGCAGTGCTAGTTCCCAATGGGGAGGGAACACTGAAGCTTTCTTT.

The chain links TRBV9 to TRBJ1-3, with D unresolved. CDR3 length: 15 amino acids. Germline lookup yields CDR1 SGDLS and CDR2 YYNGEE. The ends were cut back, 4 bases at V and 0 bases at J, with 11 bases in the middle. The CDR3 DNA reads as TGTGCCAGCAGCCCCCGGCCTAACTCTGGAAACACCATATATTTT. Translating gives CASSPRPNSGNTIYF.

On this clonotype itself: No conserved phenylalanine or tryptophan is present at the end of the CDR3, so a read error is the likely explanation. The chain links TRBV6-2 or TRBV6-3 to TRBJ2-7; D may be TRBD1 (6 bases). This CDR3 has 17 residues. CDR1 MNHEY and CDR2 SVGEGT come from the germline V gene. V was trimmed by 0 bases and J by 3 bases, leaving 18 bases between them. The CDR3 nucleotides are TGTGCCAGCAGTTACTCGATATCCCGGACAGAGGACTACGAGCAGTACCTC. Amino acid sequence: CASSYSISRTEDYEQYL.

This clonotype was seen a handful of times. The chain joins TRBV20-1 to TRBJ1-5; D unclear. With 6 bases removed from V and 7 bases from J, the gap between germline ends came to 19 bases. Per germline, CDR1 DFQATT and CDR2 SNEGSKA (reference sequence). CDR3 length: 14 amino acids. Here the CDR3 reads CSAQPDISSQPQHF. CDR3 nucleotide sequence: TGCAGTGCCCAACCAGACATAAGCAGCCAGCCCCAGCATTTT.

The rearrangement uses TRBV20-1 and TRBJ2-7, with 7 positions matching TRBD1. The V segment lost 3 bases and the J segment 2 bases; nucleotides outside the gene matches: 16. Looked up from germline, CDR1 is DFQATT and CDR2 is SNEGSKA (reference sequence). The length of the CDR3 is 17 residues. The CDR3 DNA reads TGCAGTGCTAGGTCCGGGATGACAGGGTCCTTTACCTACGAGCAGTACTTC. Amino acids: CSARSGMTGSFTYEQYF.

V usage is TRBV30 and J usage is TRBJ1-2; a possible D gene is TRBD1 (5 bases). Trimming took 8 bases from V and 2 from J, leaving 15 bases between them. Germline loops: CDR1 GTSNPN, CDR2 SVGIG (reference sequence). The CDR3 extends over 13 amino acids. CDR3 region: CAGTERINYGYTF. CDR3 nucleotides: TGTGCCGGGACGGAAAGAATAAACTATGGCTACACCTTC.

The genes are TRBV5-1 and TRBJ2-1; no definite D call. The germline gives CDR1 SGHRS, CDR2 YFSETQ. V lost 0 bases to trimming and J lost 8 bases, with 12 bases between them. This CDR3 has 14 residues. The CDR3: CASSLGAEIYEQFF. DNA for the CDR3: TGCGCCAGCAGCTTGGGCGCAGAGATCTATGAGCAGTTCTTC.